The clone carrying this TCR beta chain has only one observation. The assay was immunoSEQ multiplex PCR, and TCRdb's table has in-frame clones only and misses some. Of 35,000 to 50,000 clones listed, around 90% are singletons. The source of the sample is a study of T cell changes during pregnancy in multiple sclerosis. The CDR3 totals 14 residues. Trimming cost V 4 bases and J 7 bases; bases outside gene matches: 7. Germline loops: CDR1 MNHEY, CDR2 SVGAGI. This sequence was found in a female donor with multiple sclerosis, enrolled in a pregnancy study. The gene calls are TRBV6-5 and TRBJ1-5; 7 bases are a match to TRBD1. Sequencing was done on a sample of PBMCs (not recorded whether the cells were cultured). The CDR3 region has the DNA TGTGCCAGCAGTTTCCAGGGGGGGGGACAGCCCCAGCATTTT. Translation gives CASSFQGGGQPQHF.